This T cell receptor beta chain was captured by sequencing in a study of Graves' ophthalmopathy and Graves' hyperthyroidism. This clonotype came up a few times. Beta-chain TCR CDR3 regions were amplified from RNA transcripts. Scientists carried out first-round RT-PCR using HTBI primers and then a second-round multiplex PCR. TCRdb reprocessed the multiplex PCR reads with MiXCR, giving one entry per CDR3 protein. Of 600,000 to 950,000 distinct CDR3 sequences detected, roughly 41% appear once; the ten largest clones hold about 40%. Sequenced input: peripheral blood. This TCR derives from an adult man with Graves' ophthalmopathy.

This CDR3 is CSASPRQGTLETQYF. As DNA, the CDR3 is TGCAGTGCTTCCCCGCGACAGGGGACCCTTGAGACCCAGTACTTC. The rearrangement links TRBV20-1 to TRBJ2-5, with TRBD1 matching 8 bases. V shed 5 bases, J shed 5 bases, and the junction held 13 bases outside the gene matches. The CDR3 consists of 15 residues. CDR1 DFQATT and CDR2 SNEGSKA come from the germline V gene (reference sequence).